One sample yielded the 24 T cell receptor beta chains listed below, sequenced in a study of CD8+ T cells in alopecia areata. Treatment indicated: oral pan-JAK inhibitor, 5-10 mg twice daily. The sequencing template was cDNA reverse transcribed from extracted RNA. Repertoires were generated with immunoSEQ multiplex PCR, while TCRdb's copy carries only in-frame clones and drops some. The sample records over 150,000 clones, around 50% being singletons. Sequences were derived from CD8+ T cells sorted from blood, sampled at week 24, from a patient treated with tofacitinib. The source is a human donor with alopecia areata.

The chain carries TRBV10-3 and TRBJ1-2, with D maybe TRBD1 (6 bases). Trimming pared 8 bases from V and 3 bases from J, leaving 13 bases between. The CDR3 runs to 13 residues. Germline V gene sequence: CDR1 ENHRY, CDR2 SYGVKD. CDR3 in amino acids: CAIDRSHDYGYTF. The CDR3, as DNA: TGTGCCATCGACAGGAGCCATGACTATGGCTACACCTTC.

Remarks on this clone: The junction and the germline gene differ at one end; a read error may be behind it. V is TRBV7-7 and J is TRBJ2-5; no clear D gene. The CDR3 contains 14 residues. Germline-derived CDR1 and CDR2 are SSHAT and FNYEAQ (reference sequence). CDR3 nucleotide sequence: TGTGCTAGCAGCTTAGGGATATACCGAGAGACCCAGTACTTC. Protein: CASSLGIYRETQYF.

The chain is built from TRBV9 and TRBJ2-7; unclear D gene. V lost 0 bases and J 3 bases, leaving 10 bases between the germline ends. CDR3 length: 14 residues. Germline CDR1 SGDLS, CDR2 YYNGEE. The CDR3 DNA is TGTGCCAGCAGCGTAGCCCCAGATCTCTACGAGCAGTACTTC. Translation: CASSVAPDLYEQYF.

In the case of this clone: Other DNA sequences from this sample encode an identical CDR3 as well. The chain links TRBV30 to TRBJ1-1, with D uncertain. This CDR3 is 12 amino acids long. Between the trimmed V and J ends, which lost 2 bases and 1 base, there was a span of 5 bases. CDR1 and CDR2 (germline): GTSNPN, SVGIG (reference sequence). CDR3 coding DNA: TGTGCCTGGAGTCTCGGGAACACTGAAGCTTTCTTT. This codes for CAWSLGNTEAFF.

V usage is TRBV7-9 and J usage is TRBJ2-7, with D tentatively TRBD2 (5 bases). Germline V gene sequence: CDR1 SEHNR, CDR2 FQNEAQ (reference sequence). This CDR3 has 14 residues. Trimming cost V 3 bases and J 3 bases, with 12 bases left between them. CDR3 coding DNA: TGTGCCAGCAGCTTCGACGGGAAGGTCTACGAGCAGTACTTC. Residues: CASSFDGKVYEQYF. The full variable domain, with the rest looked up from reference TRBV7-9 and TRBJ2-7, is DTGVSQNPRHKITKRGQNVTFRCDPISEHNRLYWYRQTLGQGPEFLTYFQNEAQLEKSRLLSDRFSAERPKGSFSTLEIQRTEQGDSAMYLCASSFDGKVYEQYFGPGTRLTVT.

The chain links TRBV9 to TRBJ2-3; tentatively, D is TRBD1 (5 bases). Germline CDR1 SGDLS, CDR2 YYNGEE. The CDR3 has 14 amino acids. V was trimmed by 0 bases and J by 5 bases, leaving 10 bases between them. CDR3 nucleotides: TGTGCCAGCAGCGTAGATGTTGACAGAGATACGCAGTATTTT. Residues: CASSVDVDRDTQYF. The variable domain in full, with the rest retrieved from reference TRBV9 and TRBJ2-3, is DSGVTQTPKHLITATGQRVTLRCSPRSGDLSVYWYQQSLDQGLQFLIQYYNGEERAKGNILERFSAQQFPDLHSELNLSSLELGDSALYFCASSVDVDRDTQYFGPGTRLTVL.

V is TRBV4-2 and J is TRBJ2-1; TRBD1 is a possible D gene (6 bases). Looked up from germline, CDR1 is LGHNA and CDR2 is YNFKEQ. The CDR3 totals 15 residues. Trimming took 4 bases from V and 4 from J, leaving 14 bases between them. The CDR3 DNA reads TGTGCCAGCAGCCCGAAAGAAGACAGGTACAATGAGCAGTTCTTC. Amino acid sequence: CASSPKEDRYNEQFF.

Remarks on this clone: Other DNA sequences in this specimen translate into the identical CDR3. This chain joins TRBV29-1 and TRBJ1-2; no definite D call. The CDR3 sequence is 11 residues long. Trimming removed 3 bases at V and 8 bases at J, with 10 bases between. The germline V gene has CDR1 SQVTM and CDR2 ANQGSEA. CDR3 in DNA: TGCAGCGTTGAGAGGGATCGGGGCTACACCTTC. Amino acids: CSVERDRGYTF.

CDR3 in DNA: TGTGCCAGCAGCTTGGGGACAGGGCAATATGGCTACACCTTC. It yields the protein CASSLGTGQYGYTF. The chain uses TRBV5-6 and TRBJ1-2, with TRBD1 matching 8 bases. CDR3 size: 14 residues. CDR1 and CDR2 from the germline V gene are SGHDT and YYEEEE. The J segment lost 5 bases and the V segment lost 0 bases, leaving 3 bases of the junction unmatched.

The chain uses TRBV7-6 and TRBJ1-6; 7 bases are shared with TRBD1. The CDR3 totals 16 residues. Germline V gives CDR1 SGHVS, CDR2 FNYEAQ. With V trimmed by 5 bases and J by 8 bases, 12 bases remained unmatched. CDR3 nucleotide sequence: TGTGCCAGCAGCCTAACAGGGGAAGGTCGGGATTCACCCCTCCACTTT. Amino acid sequence: CASSLTGEGRDSPLHF.

The sample holds one count of this clone. The chain links TRBV6-6 to TRBJ1-5; 7 nucleotides match TRBD1. CDR1 is MNHNY and CDR2 is SVGAGI in the germline V gene (reference sequence). With 8 bases clipped from V and 1 base from J, the junction kept 2 bases outside the gene matches. The CDR3 has 13 amino acids. CDR3 in amino acids: CASGTVSNQPQHF. CDR3 nucleotide sequence: TGTGCCAGCGGGACAGTGAGCAATCAGCCCCAGCATTTT.

This clone was detected once. This rearrangement joins TRBV29-1 to TRBJ1-2; 8 bases align to TRBD1. V gave up 6 bases and J gave up 2 bases; unmatched junction bases: 14. Looked up from germline, CDR1 is SQVTM and CDR2 is ANQGSEA. This CDR3 region has 16 residues. CDR3 nucleotides: TGCAGCGTCCCCAAGGGTCCAGGGGGCGCGAACTATGGCTACACCTTC. Protein: CSVPKGPGGANYGYTF.

The chain recombines TRBV30 with TRBJ1-4; 7 nucleotides align to TRBD1. The CDR3 is made up of 12 amino acids. The J segment lost 5 bases and the V segment lost 4 bases, leaving 1 base of the junction unmatched. Germline-derived CDR1 and CDR2 are GTSNPN and SVGIG (reference sequence). The CDR3 spells CAWTGGNEKLFF. The CDR3 DNA sequence: TGTGCCTGGACAGGGGGGAATGAAAAACTGTTTTTT.

The chain joins TRBV15 to TRBJ2-1; D is uncertain. Trimming took off 0 bases at V and 15 bases at J, with 15 bases between the two ends. Per the germline V gene, CDR1 is LNHNV and CDR2 is YYDKDF (reference sequence). The CDR3 runs to 13 residues. Here the CDR3 reads CATSRDQDPPAFF. The DNA for the CDR3 is TGTGCCACCAGCAGAGATCAGGACCCTCCGGCGTTCTTC.

This clone was counted between two and nine times. The rearrangement links TRBV10-3 to TRBJ2-4; 9 nucleotides line up with TRBD1. Germline values: CDR1 ENHRY, CDR2 SYGVKD. This CDR3 region has 13 residues. V was clipped by 7 bases and J by 7 bases; unmatched bases: 5. Here the CDR3 reads CAIKGQGDNIQYF. The DNA for the CDR3 is TGTGCCATCAAGGGACAGGGAGACAACATTCAGTACTTC.

Concerning this clone: The sample has other DNA sequences that encode this CDR3 too. The chain carries TRBV5-1 and TRBJ2-7; D ambiguous. Germline CDR1 SGHRS, CDR2 YFSETQ. The CDR3 spans 14 residues. The V end lost 0 bases, the J end lost 0 bases, and 7 bases lay between the germline ends. The CDR3 DNA sequence: TGCGCCAGCAGCTTGGAAGGTAGCTCCTACGAGCAGTACTTC. Its protein is CASSLEGSSYEQYF.

The chain links TRBV5-6 to TRBJ2-7, with D possibly TRBD1 on 5 matching bases. This CDR3 region has 14 residues. V was trimmed by 0 bases and J by 2 bases, leaving 9 bases between them. Germline lookup yields CDR1 SGHDT and CDR2 YYEEEE. CDR3 sequence reads: CASSLEQGAYEQYF. For the CDR3, the DNA is TGTGCCAGCAGCTTGGAGCAGGGCGCCTACGAGCAGTACTTC.

The chain recombines TRBV2 with TRBJ2-7; 9 bases map to TRBD2. This CDR3 region has 12 residues. After removal of 3 bases from V and 9 bases from J, the junction contained 3 bases not matched to a gene. Germline V gives CDR1 SNHLY, CDR2 FYNNEI. CDR3 nucleotides: TGTGCCAGCAGTGAGGCACTAGCGGGGCAGTACTTC. Translating gives CASSEALAGQYF.

V and J are TRBV15 and TRBJ1-1, with D possibly TRBD1 on 5 matching bases. Deletions cut 2 bases from V and 6 bases from J, with 10 bases between. The CDR3 covers 13 residues. Germline loops: CDR1 LNHNV, CDR2 YYDKDF (reference sequence). The CDR3 DNA is TGTGCCACCAGCAGACCCAGGGTTTCTGAAGCTTTCTTT. This gives the protein CATSRPRVSEAFF.

This clone was observed a single time. The chain uses TRBV29-1 and TRBJ2-4; D remains unclear. Germline CDR1 is SQVTM and CDR2 is ANQGSEA. This CDR3 has 11 residues. Between the trimmed V and J ends, which lost 5 bases and 0 bases, there was a span of 2 bases. The CDR3: CSVLAKNIQYF. The CDR3 DNA follows: TGCAGCGTTCTAGCCAAAAACATTCAGTACTTC. Combining the CDR3 with reference TRBV29-1 and TRBJ2-4 gives the whole variable domain SAVISQKPSRDICQRGTSLTIQCQVDSQVTMMFWYRQQPGQSLTLIATANQGSEATYESGFVIDKFPISRPNLTFSTLTVSNMSPEDSSIYLCSVLAKNIQYFGAGTRLSVL.

V is TRBV13 and J is TRBJ2-7, with a tentative D call TRBD1 (6 bases). From germline, CDR1 is PRHDT and CDR2 FYEKMQ (reference sequence). The CDR3 sequence is 14 residues long. The germline V and J ends were trimmed by 0 bases and 2 bases, with 8 bases remaining between them. This chain's CDR3 is CASSLGGQTYEQYF. DNA for the CDR3: TGTGCCAGCAGCTTAGGAGGACAGACCTACGAGCAGTACTTC.

The chain is built from TRBV14 and TRBJ2-1; D is unresolved. The CDR3 length is 18 residues. With 0 bases removed from V and 0 bases from J, the gap between germline ends came to 15 bases. Germline assignment: CDR1 SGHDN and CDR2 FVKESK. This CDR3 is CASSQDWRNPSSYNEQFF. DNA for the CDR3: TGTGCCAGCAGCCAAGATTGGAGAAACCCCAGCTCCTACAATGAGCAGTTCTTC.

The chain combines TRBV11-1 with TRBJ2-3; 7 bases are shared with TRBD1. The V gene's germline CDR1 is SGHAT and CDR2 FQDESV (reference sequence). This CDR3 has 14 amino acids. Losses at the gene ends were 8 bases for V and 1 base for J; bases not matched to a gene: 6. The CDR3 reads CASGRQGGTDTQYF. The DNA for the CDR3 is TGTGCCAGCGGACGACAGGGCGGCACAGATACGCAGTATTTT.

This clone was seen only once. This chain connects TRBV29-1 to TRBJ1-1; no firm D call. There are 19 residues in the CDR3. Per the germline V gene, CDR1 is SQVTM and CDR2 is ANQGSEA. Trimming took 1 base from V and 0 from J, leaving 24 bases between them. The CDR3 sequence is CSVEGDSPGRYPVNTEAFF. CDR3 in DNA: TGCAGCGTTGAAGGAGACTCTCCGGGCCGCTATCCTGTGAACACTGAAGCTTTCTTT.